The sequence of this TCR beta chain was determined in a study of blood T cell repertoires in COVID-19. At the level of the study: Sources were T cells, B-cell-depleted T cells, or PBMCs; the material itself was cDNA or gDNA.

The data were produced by immunoSEQ multiplex PCR, yet TCRdb's version contains in-frame clones alone and is incomplete. Counted here are about 250,000 clones, 86% occurring once; the ten biggest clones make up less than 2%. What was sequenced was PBMCs or T cells enriched from blood (not recorded which). This sequence was found in a man between 35 and 55 years old who had recovered from COVID-19.

In DNA, the CDR3 is TGTGCCAGCCTTGAGCGGGGCACAGATACGCAGTATTTT. Translated, it gives CASLERGTDTQYF. The chain is built from TRBV18 and TRBJ2-3, with D possibly TRBD2 on 6 matching bases. The CDR3 has 13 residues. In germline, CDR1 is KGHSH, CDR2 LQKENI. V was trimmed by 8 bases and J by 1 base, leaving 10 bases between them. The whole variable domain, remainder taken from reference TRBV18 and TRBJ2-3, is NAGVMQNPRHLVRRRGQEARLRCSPMKGHSHVYWYRQLPEEGLKFMVYLQKENIIDESGMPKERFSAEFPKEGPSILRIQQVVRGDSAAYFCASLERGTDTQYFGPGTRLTVL.